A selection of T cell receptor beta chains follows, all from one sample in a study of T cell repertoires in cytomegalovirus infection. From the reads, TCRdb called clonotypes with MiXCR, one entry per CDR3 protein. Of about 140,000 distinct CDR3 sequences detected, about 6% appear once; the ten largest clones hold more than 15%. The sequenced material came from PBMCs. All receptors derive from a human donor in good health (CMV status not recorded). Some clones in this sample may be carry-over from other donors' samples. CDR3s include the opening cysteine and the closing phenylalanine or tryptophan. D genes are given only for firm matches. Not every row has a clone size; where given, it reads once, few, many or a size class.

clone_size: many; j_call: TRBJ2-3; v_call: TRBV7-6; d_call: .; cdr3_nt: TGTGCCAGCAGCCGAGCTACTTCAGGGGATACGCAGTATTTT; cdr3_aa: CASSRATSGDTQYF
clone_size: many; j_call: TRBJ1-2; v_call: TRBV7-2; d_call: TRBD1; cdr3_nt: TGTGCCAGCAGCCTACGCCGGGACAGGGCGGGCTATGGCTACACCTTC; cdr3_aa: CASSLRRDRAGYGYTF
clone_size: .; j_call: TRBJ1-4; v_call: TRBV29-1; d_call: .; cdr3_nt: TGCAGCGTTTTGCAAAATGAAAAACTGTTTTTT; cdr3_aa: CSVLQNEKLFF
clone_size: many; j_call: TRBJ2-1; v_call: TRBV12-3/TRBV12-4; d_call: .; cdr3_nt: TGTGCCAGCAGTTTGGGCATGCCGAGCAATGAGCAGTTCTTC; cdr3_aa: CASSLGMPSNEQFF
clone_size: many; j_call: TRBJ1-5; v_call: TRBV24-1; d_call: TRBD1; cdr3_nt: TGTGCCACCAGTGGACAGGGGCATCAGCCCCAGCATTTT; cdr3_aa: CATSGQGHQPQHF
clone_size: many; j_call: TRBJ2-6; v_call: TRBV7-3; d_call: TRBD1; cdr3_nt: TGTGCCAGCAGCCAGACAGGGATCCACTCTGGGGCCAACGTCCTGACTTTC; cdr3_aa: CASSQTGIHSGANVLTF
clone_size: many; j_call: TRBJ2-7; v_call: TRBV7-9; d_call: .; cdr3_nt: TGTGCCAGCAGCCGAGGGACATTACCCTACGAGCAGTACTTC; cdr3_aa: CASSRGTLPYEQYF
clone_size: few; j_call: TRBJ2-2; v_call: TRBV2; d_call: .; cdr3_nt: TGTGCCAGCAGTGGGGGGACCCACACCGGGGAGCTGTTTTTT; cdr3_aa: CASSGGTHTGELFF
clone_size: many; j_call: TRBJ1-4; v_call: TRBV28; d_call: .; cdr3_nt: TGTGCCAGCGGTGGCCCCGGACCAGAAAAACTGTTTTTT; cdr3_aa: CASGGPGPEKLFF
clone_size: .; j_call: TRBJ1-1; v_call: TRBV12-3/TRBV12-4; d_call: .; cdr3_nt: TGTGCCAGCAGTTTACTAGTCCCGAGCGCCGTAGGTGAAGCTTTCTTT; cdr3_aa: CASSLLVPSAVGEAFF
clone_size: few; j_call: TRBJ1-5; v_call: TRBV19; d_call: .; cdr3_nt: TGTGCCAGTAGTATTTGGGGGGGGGACAATCAGCCCCAGCATTTT; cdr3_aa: CASSIWGGDNQPQHF
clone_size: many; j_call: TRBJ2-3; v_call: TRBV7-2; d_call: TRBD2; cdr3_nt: TGTGCCAGCACCGACGGGGGGGGTCCATTCACAGATACGCAGTATTTT; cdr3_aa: CASTDGGGPFTDTQYF